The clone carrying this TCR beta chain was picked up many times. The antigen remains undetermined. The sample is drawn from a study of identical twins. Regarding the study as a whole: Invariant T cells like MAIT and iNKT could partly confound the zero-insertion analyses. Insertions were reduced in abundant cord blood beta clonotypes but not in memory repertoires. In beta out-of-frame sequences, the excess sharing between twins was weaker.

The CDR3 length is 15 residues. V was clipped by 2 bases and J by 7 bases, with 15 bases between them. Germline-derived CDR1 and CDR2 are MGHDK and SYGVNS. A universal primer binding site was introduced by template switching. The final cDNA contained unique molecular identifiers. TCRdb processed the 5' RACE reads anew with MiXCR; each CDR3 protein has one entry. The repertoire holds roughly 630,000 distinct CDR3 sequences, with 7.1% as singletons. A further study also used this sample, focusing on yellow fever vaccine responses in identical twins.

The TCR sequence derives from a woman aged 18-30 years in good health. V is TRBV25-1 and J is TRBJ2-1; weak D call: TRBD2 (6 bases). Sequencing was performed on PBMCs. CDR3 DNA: TGTGCCAGCAGTGAACTTCGTCTGGAGGGGAATGAGCAGTTCTTC. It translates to CASSELRLEGNEQFF.